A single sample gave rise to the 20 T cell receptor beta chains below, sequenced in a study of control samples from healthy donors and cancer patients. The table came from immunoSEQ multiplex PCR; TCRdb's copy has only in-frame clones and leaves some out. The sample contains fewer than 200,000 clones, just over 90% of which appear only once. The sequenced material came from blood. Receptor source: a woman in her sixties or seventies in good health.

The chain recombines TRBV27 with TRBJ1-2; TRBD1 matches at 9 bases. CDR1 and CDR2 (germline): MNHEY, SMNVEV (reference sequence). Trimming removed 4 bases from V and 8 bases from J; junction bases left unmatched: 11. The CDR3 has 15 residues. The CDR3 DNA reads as TGTGCCAGCAGTTCGGGACAGGGCAAAATAGGGGGCTACACCTTC. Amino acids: CASSSGQGKIGGYTF.

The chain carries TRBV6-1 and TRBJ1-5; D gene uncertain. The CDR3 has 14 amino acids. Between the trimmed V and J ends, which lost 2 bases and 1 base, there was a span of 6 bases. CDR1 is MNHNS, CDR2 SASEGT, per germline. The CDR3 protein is CASSERWSNQPQHF. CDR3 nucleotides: TGTGCCAGCAGTGAACGGTGGAGCAATCAGCCCCAGCATTTT.

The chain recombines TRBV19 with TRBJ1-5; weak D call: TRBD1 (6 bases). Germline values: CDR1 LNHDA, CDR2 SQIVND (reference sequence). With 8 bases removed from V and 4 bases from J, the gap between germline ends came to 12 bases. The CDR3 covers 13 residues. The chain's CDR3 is CASHRDTNQPQHF. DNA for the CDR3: TGTGCCAGTCACCGGGACACGAATCAGCCCCAGCATTTT.

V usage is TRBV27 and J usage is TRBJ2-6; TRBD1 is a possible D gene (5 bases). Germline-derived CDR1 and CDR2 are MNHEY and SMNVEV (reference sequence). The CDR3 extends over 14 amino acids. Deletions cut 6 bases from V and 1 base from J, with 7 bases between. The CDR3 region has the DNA TGTGCCAGCAGAAGGGGTTCTGGGGCCAACGTCCTGACTTTC. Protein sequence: CASRRGSGANVLTF.

This chain's CDR3 is CASSNTGSEETQYF. The DNA of the CDR3 is TGTGCCAGTAGCAATACAGGATCTGAAGAGACCCAGTACTTC. V gene TRBV19 combines with J gene TRBJ2-5, with D perhaps matching TRBD1 (5 bases). Trimming left V 6 bases short and J 3 bases short, with 14 bases between. The CDR3 loop spans 14 amino acids. Germline CDR1 reads LNHDA; CDR2 reads SQIVND (reference sequence).

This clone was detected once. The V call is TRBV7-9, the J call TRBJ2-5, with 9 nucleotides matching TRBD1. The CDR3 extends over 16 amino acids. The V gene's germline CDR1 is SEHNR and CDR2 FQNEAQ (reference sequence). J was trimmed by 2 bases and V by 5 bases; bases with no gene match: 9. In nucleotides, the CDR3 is TGTGCCAGCAGCCGAGGGGGGACAGGGAAACAAGAGACCCAGTACTTC. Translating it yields CASSRGGTGKQETQYF. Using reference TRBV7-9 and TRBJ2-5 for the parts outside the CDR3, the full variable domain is DTGVSQNPRHKITKRGQNVTFRCDPISEHNRLYWYRQTLGQGPEFLTYFQNEAQLEKSRLLSDRFSAERPKGSFSTLEIQRTEQGDSAMYLCASSRGGTGKQETQYFGPGTRLLVL.

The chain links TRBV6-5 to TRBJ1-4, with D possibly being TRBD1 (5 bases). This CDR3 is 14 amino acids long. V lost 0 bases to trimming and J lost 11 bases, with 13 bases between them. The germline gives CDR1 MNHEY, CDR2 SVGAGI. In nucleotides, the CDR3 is TGTGCCAGCAGTTACTCGGGACCCCTCGGGAAACTGTTTTTT. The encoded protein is CASSYSGPLGKLFF.

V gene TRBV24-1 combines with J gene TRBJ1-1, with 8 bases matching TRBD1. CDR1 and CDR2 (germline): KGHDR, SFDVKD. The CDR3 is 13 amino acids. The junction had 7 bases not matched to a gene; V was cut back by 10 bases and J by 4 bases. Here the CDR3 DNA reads TGTGCCACTCGGGCAGGGACAGGCACTGAAGCTTTCTTT. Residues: CATRAGTGTEAFF.

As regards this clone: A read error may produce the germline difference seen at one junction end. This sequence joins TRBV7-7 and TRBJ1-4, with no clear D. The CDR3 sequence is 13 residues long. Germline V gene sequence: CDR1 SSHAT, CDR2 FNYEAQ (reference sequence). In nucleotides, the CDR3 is TGTGCTAGCAGCTTAGCCTCTAGCCCAAAACTGTTTTTT. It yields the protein CASSLASSPKLFF. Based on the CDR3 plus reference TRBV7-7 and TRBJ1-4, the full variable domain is GAGVSQSPRYKVTKRGQDVTLRCDPISSHATLYWYQQALGQGPEFLTYFNYEAQPDKSGLPSDRFSAERPEGSISTLTIQRTEQRDSAMYRCASSLASSPKLFFGSGTQLSVL.

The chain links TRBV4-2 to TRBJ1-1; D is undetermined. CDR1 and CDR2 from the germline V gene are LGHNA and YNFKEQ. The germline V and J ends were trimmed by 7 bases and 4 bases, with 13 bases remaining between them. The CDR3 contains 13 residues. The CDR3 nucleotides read TGTGCCAGCATCCCGACGGGATTCACTGAAGCTTTCTTT. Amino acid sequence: CASIPTGFTEAFF.

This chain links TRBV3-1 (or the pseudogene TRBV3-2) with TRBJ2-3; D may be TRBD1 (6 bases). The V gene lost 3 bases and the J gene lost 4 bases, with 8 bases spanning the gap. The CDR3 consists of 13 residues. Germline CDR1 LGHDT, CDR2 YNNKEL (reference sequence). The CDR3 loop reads CASSHSGADTQYF. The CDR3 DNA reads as TGTGCCAGCAGCCATTCAGGGGCAGATACGCAGTATTTT.

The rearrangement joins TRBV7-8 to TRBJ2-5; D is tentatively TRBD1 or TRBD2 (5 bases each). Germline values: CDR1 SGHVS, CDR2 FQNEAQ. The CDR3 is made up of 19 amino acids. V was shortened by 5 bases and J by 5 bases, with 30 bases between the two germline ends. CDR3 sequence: CASSPSTLPGPIEGETQYF. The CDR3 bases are TGTGCCAGCAGCCCTTCAACATTACCGGGACCCATCGAGGGGGAGACCCAGTACTTC.

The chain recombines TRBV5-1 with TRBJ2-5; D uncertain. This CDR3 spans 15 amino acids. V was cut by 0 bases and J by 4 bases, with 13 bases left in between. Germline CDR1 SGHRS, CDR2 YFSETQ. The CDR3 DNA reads TGCGCCAGCAGCTTGGGGCCTACGAAGGGAGAGACCCAGTACTTC. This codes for CASSLGPTKGETQYF.

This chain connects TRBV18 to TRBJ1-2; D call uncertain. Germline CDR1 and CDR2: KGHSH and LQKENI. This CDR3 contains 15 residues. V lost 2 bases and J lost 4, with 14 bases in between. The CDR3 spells CASSPDAAAPYGYTF. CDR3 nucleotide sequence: TGTGCCAGCTCACCAGACGCCGCAGCACCCTATGGCTACACCTTC.

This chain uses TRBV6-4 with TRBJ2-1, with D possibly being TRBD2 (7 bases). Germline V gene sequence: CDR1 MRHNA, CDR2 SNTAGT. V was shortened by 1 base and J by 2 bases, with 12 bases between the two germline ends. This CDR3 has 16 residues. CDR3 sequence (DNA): TGTGCCAGCAGTGACTGGGCGGGGGCAGCCTACAATGAGCAGTTCTTC. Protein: CASSDWAGAAYNEQFF.

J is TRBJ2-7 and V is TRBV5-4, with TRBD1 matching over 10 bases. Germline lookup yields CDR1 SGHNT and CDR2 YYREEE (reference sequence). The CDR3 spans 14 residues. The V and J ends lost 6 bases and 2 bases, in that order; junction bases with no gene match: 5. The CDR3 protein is CASTLDRGPYEQYF. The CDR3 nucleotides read TGTGCCAGCACCCTCGACAGGGGGCCCTACGAGCAGTACTTC.

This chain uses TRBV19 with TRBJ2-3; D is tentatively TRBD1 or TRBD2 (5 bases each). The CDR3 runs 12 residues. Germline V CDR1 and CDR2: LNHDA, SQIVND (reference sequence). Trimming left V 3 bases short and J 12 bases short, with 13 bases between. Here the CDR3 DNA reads TGTGCCAGTAGTATGACAGCGGTGGGACAGTATTTT. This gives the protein CASSMTAVGQYF.

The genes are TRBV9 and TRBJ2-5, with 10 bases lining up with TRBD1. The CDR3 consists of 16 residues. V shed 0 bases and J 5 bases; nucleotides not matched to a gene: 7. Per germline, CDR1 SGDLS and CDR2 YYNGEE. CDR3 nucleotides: TGTGCCAGCAGCGTAGGGACAGGGGGAGTGTGGGAGACCCAGTACTTC. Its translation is CASSVGTGGVWETQYF. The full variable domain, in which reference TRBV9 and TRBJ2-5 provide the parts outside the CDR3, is DSGVTQTPKHLITATGQRVTLRCSPRSGDLSVYWYQQSLDQGLQFLIQYYNGEERAKGNILERFSAQQFPDLHSELNLSSLELGDSALYFCASSVGTGGVWETQYFGPGTRLLVL.

The CDR3 region is CASSGASGTGVSGNTIYF. DNA for the CDR3: TGTGCCAGCAGCGGAGCATCCGGGACAGGGGTTTCTGGAAACACCATATATTTT. The V call is TRBV13, the J call TRBJ1-3, with 10 positions matching TRBD1. Germline V gene sequence: CDR1 PRHDT, CDR2 FYEKMQ (reference sequence). This CDR3 region has 18 residues. J was trimmed by 1 base and V by 5 bases; bases with no gene match: 11. Combining the CDR3 with reference TRBV13 and TRBJ1-3 gives the whole variable domain AAGVIQSPRHLIKEKRETATLKCYPIPRHDTVYWYQQGPGQDPQFLISFYEKMQSDKGSIPDRFSAQQFSDYHSELNMSSLELGDSALYFCASSGASGTGVSGNTIYFGEGSWLTVV.

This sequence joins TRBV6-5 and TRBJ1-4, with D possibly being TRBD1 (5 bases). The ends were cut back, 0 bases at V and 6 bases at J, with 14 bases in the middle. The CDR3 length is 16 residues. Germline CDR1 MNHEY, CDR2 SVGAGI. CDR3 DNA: TGTGCCAGCAGTTACTCATCGGGGGATCGAGATGAAAAACTGTTTTTT. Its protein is CASSYSSGDRDEKLFF.